The clone carrying this T cell receptor beta chain is a singleton in its sample. Its cognate antigen is unknown. The sample comes from a study of T cell responses to AZD1222 COVID-19 vaccine. Produced via immunoSEQ multiplex PCR; TCRdb's table is partial and in-frame only. Among 130,000 to 150,000 clones listed, 75% to 90% were seen once. General study results and limits: Two AZD1222 administrations were followed by greater Spike-specific TCR breadth and depth. Just a handful of people given AZD1222 tested seropositive at baseline. Clonal diversity may have been underestimated in mostly white British donors.

The sequence derives from an adult in good health. Sequencing was performed on peripheral blood, taken on day 0 of MenACWY control vaccination.

CDR3: CASSESGGGYGYTF. The CDR3 nucleotides read TGTGCCAGCAGTGAATCGGGTGGGGGCTATGGCTACACCTTC. The chain combines TRBV2 with TRBJ1-2; D possibly corresponds to TRBD1 (5 bases). Germline V gives CDR1 SNHLY, CDR2 FYNNEI. Trimming removed 2 bases from V and 4 bases from J, with 11 bases in between. The CDR3 contains 14 residues.